Listed here is a single T cell receptor (beta chain). Antigen unknown. This sample is drawn from a study of Graves' ophthalmopathy and Graves' hyperthyroidism. Germline V gives CDR1 SGHKS, CDR2 YYEKEE (reference sequence). The V gene end was trimmed by 4 bases and the J gene end by 6 bases; junction bases not matched to a gene: 10. The CDR3 runs 16 residues. The study, taken as a whole, reports: With around 88% sensitivity and 75% to 84% specificity, a 13-signature model separated ophthalmopathy from stable hyperthyroidism.

For repertoire sequencing, the TCR beta CDR3 regions were amplified from RNA transcripts. HTBI primers were employed in first-round RT-PCR, then a second-round multiplex PCR followed. TCRdb reanalysed the multiplex PCR reads using MiXCR and keeps one entry per CDR3 protein. Of about 700,000 distinct CDR3 sequences in the sample, 40% were seen once. Among the exclusions were patients with other autoimmune diseases, uncontrolled infections, pregnancy or lactation. It was from around 10 ml of fresh peripheral blood that the PBMCs came. The origin of this receptor is an adult man with Graves' ophthalmopathy. The genes are TRBV5-5 and TRBJ2-2; 9 bases are shared with TRBD2. Material for sequencing was peripheral blood. CDR3 coding DNA: TGTGCCAGCAGCATCGAGCGGGGGGAACCGCCCGGGGAGCTGTTTTTT. Its translation is CASSIERGEPPGELFF.